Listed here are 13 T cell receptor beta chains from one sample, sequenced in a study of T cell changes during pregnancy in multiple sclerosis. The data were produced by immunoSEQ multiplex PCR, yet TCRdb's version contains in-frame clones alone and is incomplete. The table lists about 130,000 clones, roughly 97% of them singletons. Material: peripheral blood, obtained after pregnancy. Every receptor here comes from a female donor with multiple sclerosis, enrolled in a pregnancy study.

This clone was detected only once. The CDR3 spells CASSVESRSGGSYNEQFF. CDR3 sequence (DNA): TGTGCCAGCAGCGTAGAGTCTCGGAGCGGGGGCTCCTACAATGAGCAGTTCTTC. This chain joins TRBV9 and TRBJ2-1, with 8 bases aligning to TRBD2. Germline CDR1 is SGDLS and CDR2 is YYNGEE. The length of the CDR3 is 18 residues. J was trimmed by 0 bases and V by 0 bases; bases with no gene match: 8.

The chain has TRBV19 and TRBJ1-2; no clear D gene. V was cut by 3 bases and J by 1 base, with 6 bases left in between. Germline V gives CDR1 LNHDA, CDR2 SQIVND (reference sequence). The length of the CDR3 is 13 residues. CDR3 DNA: TGTGCCAGTAGTATCACCAGTAACTATGGCTACACCTTC. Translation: CASSITSNYGYTF. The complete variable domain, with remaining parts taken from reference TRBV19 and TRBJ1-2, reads DGGITQSPKYLFRKEGQNVTLSCEQNLNHDAMYWYRQDPGQGLRLIYYSQIVNDFQKGDIAEGYSVSREKKESFPLTVTSAQKNPTAFYLCASSITSNYGYTFGSGTRLTVV.

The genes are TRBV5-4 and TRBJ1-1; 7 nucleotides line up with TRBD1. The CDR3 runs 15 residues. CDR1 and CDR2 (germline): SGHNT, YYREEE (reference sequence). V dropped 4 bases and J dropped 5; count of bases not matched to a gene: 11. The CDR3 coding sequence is TGTGCCAGCAGCCCCCCCCAGACAGGGAATACTGAAGCTTTCTTT. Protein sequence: CASSPPQTGNTEAFF.

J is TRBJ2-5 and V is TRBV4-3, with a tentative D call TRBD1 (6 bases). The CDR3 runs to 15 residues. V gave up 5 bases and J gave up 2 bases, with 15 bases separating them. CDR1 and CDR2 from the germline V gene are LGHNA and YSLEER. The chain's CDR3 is CASSLRQVPQETQYF. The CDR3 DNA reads TGCGCCAGCAGCTTGAGACAGGTTCCACAAGAGACCCAGTACTTC.

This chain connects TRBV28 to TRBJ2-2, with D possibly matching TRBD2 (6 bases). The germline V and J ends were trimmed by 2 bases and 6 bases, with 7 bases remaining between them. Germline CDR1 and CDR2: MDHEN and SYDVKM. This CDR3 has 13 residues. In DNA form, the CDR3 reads TGTGCCAGCAGTTTAGCGGGGCCCGGGGAGCTGTTTTTT. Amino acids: CASSLAGPGELFF.

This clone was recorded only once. CDR3 sequence: CASSAPGHRRSYEQYF. The CDR3 bases are TGTGCCAGCAGTGCTCCGGGACACCGACGCTCCTACGAGCAGTACTTC. V gene TRBV6-4 combines with J gene TRBJ2-7; perhaps TRBD1 as D (6 bases). Per the germline V gene, CDR1 is MRHNA and CDR2 is SNTAGT. This CDR3 is 16 amino acids long. Trimming cost V 4 bases and J 0 bases, with 16 bases left between them.

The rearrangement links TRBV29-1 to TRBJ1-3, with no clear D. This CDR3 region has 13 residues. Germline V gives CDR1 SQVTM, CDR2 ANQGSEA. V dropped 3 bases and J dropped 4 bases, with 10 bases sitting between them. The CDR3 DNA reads TGCAGCGTTGACCCGGGAACGGGAAACACCATATATTTT. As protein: CSVDPGTGNTIYF.

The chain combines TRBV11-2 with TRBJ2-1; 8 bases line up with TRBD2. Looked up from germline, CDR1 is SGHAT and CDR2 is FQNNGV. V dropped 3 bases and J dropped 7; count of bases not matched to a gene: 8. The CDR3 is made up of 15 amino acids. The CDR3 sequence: CASSFPRTSLNEQFF. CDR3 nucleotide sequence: TGTGCCAGCAGCTTTCCCCGGACTAGCCTGAATGAGCAGTTCTTC.

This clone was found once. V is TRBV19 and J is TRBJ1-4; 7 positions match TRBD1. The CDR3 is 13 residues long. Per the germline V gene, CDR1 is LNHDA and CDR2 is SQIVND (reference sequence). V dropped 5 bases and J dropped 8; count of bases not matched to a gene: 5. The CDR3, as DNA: TGTGCCAGTAGTCAGGGGGGCAGGGAAAAACTGTTTTTT. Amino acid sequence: CASSQGGREKLFF.

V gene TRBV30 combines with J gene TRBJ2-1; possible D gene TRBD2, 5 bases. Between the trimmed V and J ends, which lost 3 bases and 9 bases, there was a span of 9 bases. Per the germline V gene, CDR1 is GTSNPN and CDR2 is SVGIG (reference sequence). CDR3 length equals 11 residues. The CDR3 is CAWSVSVEQFF. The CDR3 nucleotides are TGTGCCTGGAGCGTTAGCGTTGAGCAGTTCTTC. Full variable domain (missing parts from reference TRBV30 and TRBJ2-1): SQTIHQWPATLVQPVGSPLSLECTVEGTSNPNLYWYRQAAGRGLQLLFYSVGIGQISSEVPQNLSASRPQDRQFILSSKKLLLSDSGFYLCAWSVSVEQFFGPGTRLTVL.

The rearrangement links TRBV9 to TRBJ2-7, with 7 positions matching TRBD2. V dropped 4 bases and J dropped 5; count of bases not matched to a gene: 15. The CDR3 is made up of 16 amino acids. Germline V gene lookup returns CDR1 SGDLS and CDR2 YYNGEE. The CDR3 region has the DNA TGTGCCAGCAGCCCAGGAAGTTGGGGGGGTTACGACGAGCAGTACTTC. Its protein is CASSPGSWGGYDEQYF.

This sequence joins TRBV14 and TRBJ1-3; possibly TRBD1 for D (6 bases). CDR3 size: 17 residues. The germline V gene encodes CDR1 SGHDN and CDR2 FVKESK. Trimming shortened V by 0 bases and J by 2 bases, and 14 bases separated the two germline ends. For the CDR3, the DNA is TGTGCCAGCAGCCAAGATGGCCTCACAGGGACTGGAAACACCATATATTTT. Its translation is CASSQDGLTGTGNTIYF.

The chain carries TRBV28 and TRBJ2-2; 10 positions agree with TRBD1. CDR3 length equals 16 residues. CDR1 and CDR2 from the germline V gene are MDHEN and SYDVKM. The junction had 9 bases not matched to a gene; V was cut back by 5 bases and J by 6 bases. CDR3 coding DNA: TGTGCCAGCAGTCGACAGGGGGCGCTAGGGTCCGGGGAGCTGTTTTTT. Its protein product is CASSRQGALGSGELFF.